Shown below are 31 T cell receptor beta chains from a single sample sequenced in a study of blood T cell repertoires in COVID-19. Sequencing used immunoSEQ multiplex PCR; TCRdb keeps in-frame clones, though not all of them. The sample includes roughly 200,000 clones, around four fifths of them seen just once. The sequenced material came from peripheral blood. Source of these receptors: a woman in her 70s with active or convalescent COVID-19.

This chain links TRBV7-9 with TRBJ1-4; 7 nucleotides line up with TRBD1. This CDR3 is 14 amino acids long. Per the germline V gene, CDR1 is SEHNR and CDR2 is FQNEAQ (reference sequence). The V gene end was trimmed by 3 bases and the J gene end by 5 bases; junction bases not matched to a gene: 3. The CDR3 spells CASSLTGPNEKLFF. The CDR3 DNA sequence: TGTGCCAGCAGCTTGACAGGGCCAAATGAAAAACTGTTTTTT.

CDR3 in amino acids: CASSHGDSDTQYF. CDR3 DNA sequence: TGTGCCAGCAGCCACGGGGACTCAGATACGCAGTATTTT. This sequence joins TRBV3-1 (or the pseudogene TRBV3-2) and TRBJ2-3, with D possibly matching TRBD2 (6 bases). With 3 bases removed from V and 4 bases from J, the gap between germline ends came to 8 bases. This CDR3 has 13 residues. Germline CDR1 and CDR2: LGHDT and YNNKEL (reference sequence).

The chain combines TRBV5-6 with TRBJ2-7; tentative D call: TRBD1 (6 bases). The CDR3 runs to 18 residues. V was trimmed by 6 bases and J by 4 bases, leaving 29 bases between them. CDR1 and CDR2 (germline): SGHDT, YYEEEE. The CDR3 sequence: CASTNAPTGHTEGYEQYF. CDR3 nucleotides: TGTGCCAGCACTAACGCTCCGACAGGCCACACCGAGGGGTACGAGCAGTACTTC.

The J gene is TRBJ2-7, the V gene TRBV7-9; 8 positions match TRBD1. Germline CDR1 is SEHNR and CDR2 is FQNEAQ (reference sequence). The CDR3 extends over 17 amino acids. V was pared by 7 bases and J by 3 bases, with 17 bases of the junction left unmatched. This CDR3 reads CASNLRPTGARNYEQYF. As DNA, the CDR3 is TGTGCCAGCAATCTTCGACCGACAGGGGCGAGAAACTACGAGCAGTACTTC.

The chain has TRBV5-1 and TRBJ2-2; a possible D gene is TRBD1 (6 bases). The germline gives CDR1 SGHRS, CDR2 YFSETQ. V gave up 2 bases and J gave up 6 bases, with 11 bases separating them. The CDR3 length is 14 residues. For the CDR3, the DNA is TGCGCCAGCAGCTTTCGCAGGGGACCCGGGGAGCTGTTTTTT. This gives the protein CASSFRRGPGELFF.

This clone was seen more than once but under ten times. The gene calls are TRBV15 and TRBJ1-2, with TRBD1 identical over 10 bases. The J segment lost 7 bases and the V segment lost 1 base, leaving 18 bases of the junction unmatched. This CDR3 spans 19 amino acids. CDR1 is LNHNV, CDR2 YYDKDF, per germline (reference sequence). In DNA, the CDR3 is TGTGCCACCAGCAGAGTCTGGTACCGGGACAGGGGCTCCCGGGGTGGCTACACCTTC. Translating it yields CATSRVWYRDRGSRGGYTF.

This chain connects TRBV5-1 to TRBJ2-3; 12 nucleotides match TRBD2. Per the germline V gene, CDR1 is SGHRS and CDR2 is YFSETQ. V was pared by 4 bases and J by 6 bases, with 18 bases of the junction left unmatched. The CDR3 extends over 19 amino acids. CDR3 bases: TGCGCCAGCAGCCCCGGCTTACCGGGACTAGCGGGTGGCGGGGATACGCAGTATTTT. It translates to CASSPGLPGLAGGGDTQYF.

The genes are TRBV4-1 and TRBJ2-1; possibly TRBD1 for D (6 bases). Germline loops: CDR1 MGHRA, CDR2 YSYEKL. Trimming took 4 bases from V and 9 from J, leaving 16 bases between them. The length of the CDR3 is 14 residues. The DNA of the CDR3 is TGCGCCAGCAGCCGATTAGGGGGTAAAGGTGAGCAGTTCTTC. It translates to CASSRLGGKGEQFF.

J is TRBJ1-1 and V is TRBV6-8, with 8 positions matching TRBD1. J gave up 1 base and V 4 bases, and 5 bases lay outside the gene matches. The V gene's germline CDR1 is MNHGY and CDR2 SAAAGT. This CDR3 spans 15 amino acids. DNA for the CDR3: TGTGCCAGCAGTTTTGACAGGGGAGCGAACACTGAAGCTTTCTTT. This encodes CASSFDRGANTEAFF.

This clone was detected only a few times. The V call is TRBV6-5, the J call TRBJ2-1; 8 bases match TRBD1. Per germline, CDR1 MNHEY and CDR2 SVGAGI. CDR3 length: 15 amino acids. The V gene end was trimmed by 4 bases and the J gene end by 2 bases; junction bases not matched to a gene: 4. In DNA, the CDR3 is TGTGCCAGCAGTTTGCAGGGGGCGGCCTACAATGAGCAGTTCTTC. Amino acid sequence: CASSLQGAAYNEQFF.

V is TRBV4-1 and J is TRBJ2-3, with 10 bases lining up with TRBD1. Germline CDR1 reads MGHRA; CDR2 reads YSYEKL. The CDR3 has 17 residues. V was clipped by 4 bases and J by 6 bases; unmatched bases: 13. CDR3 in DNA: TGCGCCAGCAGCCGCAAATCCGGGACAGGGGCGCTTGATACGCAGTATTTT. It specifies CASSRKSGTGALDTQYF.

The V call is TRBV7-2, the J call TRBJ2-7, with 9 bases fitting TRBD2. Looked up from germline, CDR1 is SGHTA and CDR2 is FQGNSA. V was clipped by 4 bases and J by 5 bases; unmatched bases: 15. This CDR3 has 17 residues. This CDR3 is CASSSHLGYSGSDEQYF. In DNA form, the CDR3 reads TGTGCCAGCAGCTCTCATTTAGGTTATAGCGGGAGCGACGAGCAGTACTTC.

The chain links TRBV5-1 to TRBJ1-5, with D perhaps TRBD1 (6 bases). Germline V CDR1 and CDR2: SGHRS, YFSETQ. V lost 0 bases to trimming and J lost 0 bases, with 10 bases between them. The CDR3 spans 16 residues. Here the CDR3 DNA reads TGCGCCAGCAGCTTGGAGGGGGATCATAGCAATCAGCCCCAGCATTTT. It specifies CASSLEGDHSNQPQHF.

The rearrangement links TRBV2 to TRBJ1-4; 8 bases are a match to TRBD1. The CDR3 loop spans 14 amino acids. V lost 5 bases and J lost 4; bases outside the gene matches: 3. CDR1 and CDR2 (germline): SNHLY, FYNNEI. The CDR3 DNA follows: TGTGCCAGCAGTCGACAGGGGTTTAATGAAAAACTGTTTTTT. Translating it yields CASSRQGFNEKLFF.

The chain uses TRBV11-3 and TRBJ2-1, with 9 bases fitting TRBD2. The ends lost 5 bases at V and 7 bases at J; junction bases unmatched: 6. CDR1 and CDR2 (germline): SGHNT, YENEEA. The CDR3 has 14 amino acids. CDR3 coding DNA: TGTGCCAGCAGCCGGGGGCTAGCGGGGAATGAGCAGTTCTTC. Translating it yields CASSRGLAGNEQFF. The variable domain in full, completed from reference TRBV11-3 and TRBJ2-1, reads EAGVVQSPRYKIIEKKQPVAFWCNPISGHNTLYWYLQNLGQGPELLIRYENEEAVDDSQLPKDRFSAERLKGVDSTLKIQPAELGDSAVYLCASSRGLAGNEQFFGPGTRLTVL.

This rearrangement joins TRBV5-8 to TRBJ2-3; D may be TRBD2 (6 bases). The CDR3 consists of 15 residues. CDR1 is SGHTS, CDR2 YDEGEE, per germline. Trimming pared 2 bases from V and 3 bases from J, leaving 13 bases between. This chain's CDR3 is CASSLGTRGTDTQYF. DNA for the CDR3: TGTGCCAGCAGCTTAGGGACCCGGGGGACAGATACGCAGTATTTT.

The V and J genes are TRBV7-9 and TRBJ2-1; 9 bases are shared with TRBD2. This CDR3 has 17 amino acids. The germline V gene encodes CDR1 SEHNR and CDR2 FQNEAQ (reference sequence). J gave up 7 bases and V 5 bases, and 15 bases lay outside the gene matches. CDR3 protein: CASSGGPSGTQGNEQFF. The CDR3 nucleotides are TGTGCCAGCAGCGGAGGGCCTAGCGGGACTCAGGGGAATGAGCAGTTCTTC.

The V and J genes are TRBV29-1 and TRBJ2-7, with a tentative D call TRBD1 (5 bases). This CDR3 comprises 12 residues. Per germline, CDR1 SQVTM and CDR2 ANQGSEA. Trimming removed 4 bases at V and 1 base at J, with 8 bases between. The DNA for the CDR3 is TGCAGCGTTGGTCGGACATCCTACGAGCAGTACTTC. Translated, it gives CSVGRTSYEQYF.

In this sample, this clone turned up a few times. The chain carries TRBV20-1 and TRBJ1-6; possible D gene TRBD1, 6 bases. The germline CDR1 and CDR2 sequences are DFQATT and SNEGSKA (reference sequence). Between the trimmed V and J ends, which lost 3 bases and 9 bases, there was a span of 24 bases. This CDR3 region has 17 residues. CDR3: CSASLARGGAQGSPLHF. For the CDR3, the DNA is TGCAGTGCTAGTTTGGCCAGGGGAGGGGCTCAGGGTTCACCCCTCCACTTT.

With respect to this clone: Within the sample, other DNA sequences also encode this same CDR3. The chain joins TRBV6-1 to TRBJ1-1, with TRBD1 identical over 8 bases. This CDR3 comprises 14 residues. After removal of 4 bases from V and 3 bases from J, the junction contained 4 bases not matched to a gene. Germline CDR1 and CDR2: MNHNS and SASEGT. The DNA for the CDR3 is TGTGCCAGCAGTGTAGCAGGGGGCGACACTGAAGCTTTCTTT. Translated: CASSVAGGDTEAFF.

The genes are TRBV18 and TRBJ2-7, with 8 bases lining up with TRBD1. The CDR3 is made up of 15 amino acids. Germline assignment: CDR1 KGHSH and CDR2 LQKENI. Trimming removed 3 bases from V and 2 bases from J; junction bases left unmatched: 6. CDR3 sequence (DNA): TGTGCCAGCTCACCCATAGGACAGGGACCCTACGAGCAGTACTTC. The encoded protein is CASSPIGQGPYEQYF.

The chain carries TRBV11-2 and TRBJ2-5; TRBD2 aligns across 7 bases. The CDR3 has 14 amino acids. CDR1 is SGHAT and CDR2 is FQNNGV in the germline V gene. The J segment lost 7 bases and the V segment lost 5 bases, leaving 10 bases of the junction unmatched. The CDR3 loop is CASSSALREGTQYF. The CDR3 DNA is TGTGCCAGCAGCAGCGCTTTGAGGGAGGGGACCCAGTACTTC.

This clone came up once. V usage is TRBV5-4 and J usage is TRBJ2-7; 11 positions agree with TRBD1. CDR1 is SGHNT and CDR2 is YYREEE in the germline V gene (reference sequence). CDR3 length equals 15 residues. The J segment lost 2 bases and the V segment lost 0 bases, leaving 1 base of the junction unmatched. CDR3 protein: CASSLGTGGPYEQYF. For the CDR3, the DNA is TGTGCCAGCAGCTTGGGGACAGGGGGCCCCTACGAGCAGTACTTC.

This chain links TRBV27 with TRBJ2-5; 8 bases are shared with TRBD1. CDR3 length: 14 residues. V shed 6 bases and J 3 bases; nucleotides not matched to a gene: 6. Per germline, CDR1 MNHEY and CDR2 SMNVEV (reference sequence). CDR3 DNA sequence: TGTGCCAGCAGAGCGACAGGGGTGAAAGAGACCCAGTACTTC. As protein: CASRATGVKETQYF.

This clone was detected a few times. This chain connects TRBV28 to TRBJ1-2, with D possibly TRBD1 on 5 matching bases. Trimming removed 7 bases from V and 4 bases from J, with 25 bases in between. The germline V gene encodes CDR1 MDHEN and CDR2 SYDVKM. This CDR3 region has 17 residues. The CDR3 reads CASKSGRGGTFVYGYTF. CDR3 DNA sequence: TGTGCCAGCAAATCGGGACGGGGGGGGACTTTCGTCTATGGCTACACCTTC.

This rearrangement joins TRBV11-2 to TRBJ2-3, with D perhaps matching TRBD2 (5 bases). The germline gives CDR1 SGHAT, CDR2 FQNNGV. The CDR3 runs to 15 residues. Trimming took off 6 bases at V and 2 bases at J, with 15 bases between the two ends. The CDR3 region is CASRSSWENTDTQYF. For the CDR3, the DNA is TGTGCCAGCAGATCGTCGTGGGAGAACACAGATACGCAGTATTTT. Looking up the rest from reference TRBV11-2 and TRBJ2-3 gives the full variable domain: EAGVAQSPRYKIIEKRQSVAFWCNPISGHATLYWYQQILGQGPKLLIQFQNNGVVDDSQLPKDRFSAERLKGVDSTLKIQPAKLEDSAVYLCASRSSWENTDTQYFGPGTRLTVL.

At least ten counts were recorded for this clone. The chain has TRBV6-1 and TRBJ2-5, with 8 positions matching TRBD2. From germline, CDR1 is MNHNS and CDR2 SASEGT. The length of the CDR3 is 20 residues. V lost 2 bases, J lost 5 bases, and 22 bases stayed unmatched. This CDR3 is CASSEQHRRLGGRNRETQYF. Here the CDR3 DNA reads TGTGCCAGCAGTGAACAACACCGCCGGCTGGGCGGGAGGAACCGGGAGACCCAGTACTTC.

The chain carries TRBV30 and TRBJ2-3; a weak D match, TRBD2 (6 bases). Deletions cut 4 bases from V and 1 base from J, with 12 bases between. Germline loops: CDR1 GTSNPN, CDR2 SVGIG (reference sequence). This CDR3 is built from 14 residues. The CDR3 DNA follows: TGTGCCTGGATCGTGCGGGAAGGCACAGATACGCAGTATTTT. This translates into CAWIVREGTDTQYF.

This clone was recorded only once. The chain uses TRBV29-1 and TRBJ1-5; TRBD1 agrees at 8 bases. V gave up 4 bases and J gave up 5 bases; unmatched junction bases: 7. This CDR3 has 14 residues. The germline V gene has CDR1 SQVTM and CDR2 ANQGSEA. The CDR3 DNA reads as TGCAGCGTTGCTTCAGGGGGCAGGGATCAGCCCCAGCATTTT. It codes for CSVASGGRDQPQHF.

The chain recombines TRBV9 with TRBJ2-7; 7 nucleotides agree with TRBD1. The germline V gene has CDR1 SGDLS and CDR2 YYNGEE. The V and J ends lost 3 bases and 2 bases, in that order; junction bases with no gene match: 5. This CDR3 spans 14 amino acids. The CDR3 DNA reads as TGTGCCAGCAGCGAGGGGGACAGAACCTACGAGCAGTACTTC. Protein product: CASSEGDRTYEQYF.

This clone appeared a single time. The CDR3 is CASSLGRDYGYTF. The CDR3 coding sequence is TGTGCCAGCAGTTTGGGGAGGGATTATGGCTACACCTTC. The V and J genes are TRBV12-3 or TRBV12-4 and TRBJ1-2; no firm D call. Between the trimmed V and J ends, which lost 3 bases and 5 bases, there was a span of 10 bases. This CDR3 has 13 amino acids.